This T cell receptor beta chain emerged from a study of a mutant IDH1 vaccine in newly diagnosed glioma. Whole-study findings and limits: Of the patients, roughly 93% had vaccine-induced immune responses.

For this clone: The antigen remains unidentified.

Germline lookup yields CDR1 LNHDA and CDR2 SQIVND (reference sequence). The CDR3 totals 13 residues. V was clipped by 10 bases and J by 0 bases, with 11 bases between them. Some clones are missing from TCRdb's copy, which holds only in-frame ones; the method was immunoSEQ multiplex PCR. The sample consists of fewer than 95,000 clones, 81% of them appearing once. Time point: week 47, end of study. Topical imiquimod accompanied each vaccine dose, which consisted of 300 ug of mutant IDH1 20-mer peptide. The V gene is TRBV19, the J gene TRBJ2-3, with D maybe TRBD1 (5 bases). The sequenced sample was PBMCs, obtained from a glioma patient whose treatment included an IDH1 peptide vaccine. This TCR was recovered from a man aged 40-55 years with glioma. The CDR3 nucleotides read TGTGCCACCGCAGGGTCCAGCACAGATACGCAGTATTTT. Translation gives CATAGSSTDTQYF.